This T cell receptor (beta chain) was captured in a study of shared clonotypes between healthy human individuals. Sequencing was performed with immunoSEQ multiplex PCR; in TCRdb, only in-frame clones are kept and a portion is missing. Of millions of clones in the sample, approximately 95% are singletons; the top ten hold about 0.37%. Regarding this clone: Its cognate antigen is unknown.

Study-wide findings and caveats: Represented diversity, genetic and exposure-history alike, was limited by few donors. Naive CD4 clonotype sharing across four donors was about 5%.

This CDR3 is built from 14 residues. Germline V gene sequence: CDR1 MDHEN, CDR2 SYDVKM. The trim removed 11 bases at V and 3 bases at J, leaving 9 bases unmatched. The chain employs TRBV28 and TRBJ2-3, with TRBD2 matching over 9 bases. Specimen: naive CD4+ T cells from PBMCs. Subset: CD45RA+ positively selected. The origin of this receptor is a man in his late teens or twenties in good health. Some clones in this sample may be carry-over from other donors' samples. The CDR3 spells CAAWDSGRTDTQYF. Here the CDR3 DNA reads TGTGCCGCCTGGGATAGCGGGAGAACAGATACGCAGTATTTT.